This entry describes one T cell receptor (beta chain). The clone's antigen remains unknown. Base qualities are not recorded, but no much larger clone differs from it by a single base. In light of the paper, this sample's time point label describes: pre-sensitization, week 0. Interpreted using the paper, the treatment or condition label stands for: therapeutic diphenylcyclopropenone sensitization with weekly scalp DPC. Blood at each patch-test visit was drawn before the patch test was applied. To be eligible, patients had to be aged 18 to 70, diagnosed with alopecia and judged suitable for DPC therapy, while pregnant patients were excluded. Total RNA was extracted from unfractionated whole blood that had been collected in Tempus Blood RNA tubes. The library was made by RACE. Sequencing used a NextSeq 500. During library preparation, unique molecular identifiers were attached to individual cDNA molecules so that TCRs could be counted in a quantitative, reproducible way. For every blood RNA sample, sequencing covered both the TCR alpha and TCR beta chains. The authors processed their data as follows. A median of approximately 100,000 TCRs per sample was observed, with a range of 23,224 to 690,600. The Decombinator software suite was used to annotate the V, J and CDR3 of the TCR reads. To make PS versus PT1 abundance plots, every sample was subsampled to the same number of TCRs (28,000). TCRs were defined as expanded if absent before sensitization and observed at least eight times at the 2-week time point. In-frame beta chains were kept once TCRdb had trimmed the public reads at Q25 with fastp and called clones with MiXCR. Rows merge per CDR3 protein into single entries with the most common DNA and genes. TCRdb, not the authors, supplied the V and J calls. This sample comprises approximately 260,000 distinct CDR3 sequences, 7.5% to 10% of them detected only once. The ten largest account for about 2.1% of the sample.

CDR1 is given as SQVTM and CDR2 as ANQGSEA, both from the germline V gene. Spanning cysteine to phenylalanine, the CDR3 consists of 14 amino acids. Solely the CDR3 DNA is kept, with 42 bases framed from the first base. V ends up 5 bases short and J 9 bases short, with an unmatched junction base count of 12. The data derive from a study of human T cells and chemical hapten exposure (dated by TCRdb to the early 2020s). Looking at the study overall: For sensitization, 2% DPC in acetone was applied to a roughly 2 cm by roughly 2 cm area of upper inner arm skin. Throughout the study period of around 24 weeks, patients also received therapeutic DPC doses to the scalp every week. Patch testing was done on the upper back using Finn chambers containing 0.01% DPC, and results were scored after 6 days according to International Contact Dermatitis Research Group standards. The mostly female patient cohort included alopecia areata with under or over 50% scalp involvement, alopecia totalis and alopecia universalis. The libraries were sequenced as a pool, and the TCR yield per sample differed mostly because of small variations in library volumes within the pool. This study followed changes in the peripheral blood TCR repertoire in vivo during primary and secondary sensitization of alopecia patients to the hapten diphenylcyclopropenone (DPC). Blood samples were taken from patients before sensitization (week 0) and then at 2, 6 and about 24 weeks after DPC sensitization. Twenty-nine alopecia patients gave blood for TCR sequencing at one to four time points (pre-sensitization, 2, 6 and 24 weeks). General findings and caveats noted by the study authors: Because every patient had alopecia, a presumed autoimmune disease, the patients' immune response might differ from that of healthy individuals. Expanded TCRs formed significantly more large CDR3 similarity clusters than pre-sensitization or healthy control sets, consistent with antigen-driven responses. DPC sensitization did not change the number of TCRs with a frequency above 1 in 1000, and there was no evidence of changes in global repertoire structure. Patch test score correlated positively with the number of PT1 expanded TCRs, reaching significance at thresholds 8, 16 and 32 but not at 4. After repeated subsampling, changes were observed in the strength of the expansion versus patch-test correlation and in the threshold at which the correlation became significant.

The sequenced sample was whole blood, obtained in connection with sensitization to the hapten diphenylcyclopropenone (DPC). The receptor comes from a woman in her thirties or forties with alopecia areata. Some clones in this sample may be carry-over from other donors' samples. The chain employs TRBV29-1 and TRBJ2-1, with 8 central nucleotides matching TRBD2. In nucleotides, the sequence is TGCAGCGTTACTGCGGGAGGATGGCGCGGTGAGCAGTTCTTC. The encoded protein is CSVTAGGWRGEQFF.